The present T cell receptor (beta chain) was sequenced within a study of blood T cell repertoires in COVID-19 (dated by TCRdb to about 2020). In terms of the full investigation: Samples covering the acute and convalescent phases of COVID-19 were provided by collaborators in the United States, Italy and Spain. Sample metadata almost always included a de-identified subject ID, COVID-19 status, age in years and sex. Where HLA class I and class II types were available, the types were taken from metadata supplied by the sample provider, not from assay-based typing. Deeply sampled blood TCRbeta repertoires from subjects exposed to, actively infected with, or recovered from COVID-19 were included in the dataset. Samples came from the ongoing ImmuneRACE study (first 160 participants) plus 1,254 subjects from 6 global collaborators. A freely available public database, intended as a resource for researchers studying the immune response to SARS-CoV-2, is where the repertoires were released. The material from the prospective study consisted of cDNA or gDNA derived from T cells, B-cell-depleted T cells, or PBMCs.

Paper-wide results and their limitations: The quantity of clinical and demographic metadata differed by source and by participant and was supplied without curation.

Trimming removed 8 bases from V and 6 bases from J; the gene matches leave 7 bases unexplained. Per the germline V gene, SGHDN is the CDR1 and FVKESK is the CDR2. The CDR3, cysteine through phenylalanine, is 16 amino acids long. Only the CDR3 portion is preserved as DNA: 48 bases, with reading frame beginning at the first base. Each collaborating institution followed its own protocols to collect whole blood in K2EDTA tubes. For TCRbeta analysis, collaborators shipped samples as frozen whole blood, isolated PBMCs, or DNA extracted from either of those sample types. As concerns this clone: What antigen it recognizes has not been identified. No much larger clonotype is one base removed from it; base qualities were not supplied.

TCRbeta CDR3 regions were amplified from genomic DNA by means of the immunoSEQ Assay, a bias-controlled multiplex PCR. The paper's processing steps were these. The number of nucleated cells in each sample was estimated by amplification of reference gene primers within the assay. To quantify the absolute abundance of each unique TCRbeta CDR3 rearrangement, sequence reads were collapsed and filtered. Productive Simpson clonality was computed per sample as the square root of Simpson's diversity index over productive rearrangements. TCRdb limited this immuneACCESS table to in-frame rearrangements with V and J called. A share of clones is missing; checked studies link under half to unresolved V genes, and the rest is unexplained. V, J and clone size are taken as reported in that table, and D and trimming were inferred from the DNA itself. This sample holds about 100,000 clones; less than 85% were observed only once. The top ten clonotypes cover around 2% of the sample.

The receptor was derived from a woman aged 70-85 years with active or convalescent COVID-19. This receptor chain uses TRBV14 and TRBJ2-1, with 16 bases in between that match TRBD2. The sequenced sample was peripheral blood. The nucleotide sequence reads TGTGCCAGCTCCGGGACTAGCGGGAGGGCGCGCAATGAGCAGTTCTTC. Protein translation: CASSGTSGRARNEQFF. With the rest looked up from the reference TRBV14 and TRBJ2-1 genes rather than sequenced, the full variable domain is EAGVTQFPSHSVIEKGQTVTLRCDPISGHDNLYWYRRVMGKEIKFLLHFVKESKQDESGMPNNRFLAERTGGTYSTLKVQPAELEDSGVYFCASSGTSGRARNEQFFGPGTRLTVL.